The 9 T cell receptor beta chains listed next were all sequenced from one sample in a study of graft-versus-host responses after intestinal transplantation. The assay was immunoSEQ multiplex PCR, and TCRdb's table has in-frame clones only and misses some. The sample yields 65,000 to 85,000 clones, 80% to 95% seen once. The sample consisted of bone marrow, taken less than 750 days after intestinal transplantation. These receptors all come from a human patient who received an intestinal transplant, so some T cells may come from the graft donor.

This sequence joins TRBV5-1 and TRBJ1-2; D uncertain. The length of the CDR3 is 17 residues. Deletions cut 2 bases from V and 0 bases from J, with 17 bases between. CDR1 is SGHRS and CDR2 is YFSETQ in the germline V gene. The CDR3 sequence: CASSFIEGANPNYGYTF. The CDR3 DNA reads TGCGCCAGCAGCTTCATTGAGGGAGCGAACCCTAACTATGGCTACACCTTC.

The CDR3 reads CSVEDRGHYEQYF. CDR3 in DNA: TGCAGCGTTGAGGACAGGGGCCACTACGAGCAGTACTTC. The chain combines TRBV29-1 with TRBJ2-7; TRBD1 matches 9 bases. The CDR3 covers 13 residues. V shed 3 bases and J 3 bases; nucleotides not matched to a gene: 3. Germline V lookup: CDR1 SQVTM, CDR2 ANQGSEA.

The J gene is TRBJ2-7, the V gene TRBV29-1, with 9 bases that match TRBD1. The CDR3 sequence is 14 residues long. CDR1 is SQVTM, CDR2 ANQGSEA, per germline. After removal of 4 bases from V and 3 bases from J, the junction contained 7 bases not matched to a gene. Here the CDR3 reads CSVARGTGFYEQYF. Written as DNA, the CDR3 is TGCAGCGTTGCCCGCGGGACAGGGTTCTACGAGCAGTACTTC.

This chain joins TRBV6-5 and TRBJ1-1; 7 nucleotides align to TRBD1. V was pared by 5 bases and J by 11 bases, with 8 bases of the junction left unmatched. Germline CDR1 is MNHEY and CDR2 is SVGAGI. The CDR3 runs to 12 residues. The CDR3 DNA is TGTGCCAGCAGTCACGACAGGGTACGGGCTTTCTTT. It yields the protein CASSHDRVRAFF.

The V and J genes are TRBV13 and TRBJ2-5; 14 nucleotides match TRBD2. Matching the DNA end better, TRBJ2-7 makes the J call doubtful. The germline V gene encodes CDR1 PRHDT and CDR2 FYEKMQ (reference sequence). The length of the CDR3 is 17 residues. In DNA, the CDR3 is TGTGCCAGCAGCTTAGGGGGACTAGCGGGAGTGGGATCCGAGCAGTACTTC. It translates to CASSLGGLAGVGSEQYF.

This clone was recorded a few times. The rearrangement uses TRBV4-2 and TRBJ1-6; no clear D gene. The CDR3 is 15 residues long. Germline V gene sequence: CDR1 LGHNA, CDR2 YNFKEQ. Trimming took 4 bases from V and 9 from J, leaving 16 bases between them. CDR3 sequence reads: CASSRMEGRGSPLHF. CDR3 in DNA: TGTGCCAGCAGCCGAATGGAGGGTCGGGGTTCACCCCTCCACTTT.

The chain recombines TRBV10-3 with TRBJ1-2; possible D gene TRBD1, 6 bases. This CDR3 region has 17 residues. Germline V gives CDR1 ENHRY, CDR2 SYGVKD. V was shortened by 3 bases and J by 2 bases, with 19 bases between the two germline ends. The CDR3 sequence is CAISDGQRRDGNYGYTF. The CDR3 DNA follows: TGTGCCATCAGTGATGGACAGCGGCGGGACGGCAACTATGGCTACACCTTC.

The rearrangement links TRBV30 to TRBJ1-4; D call uncertain. V lost 5 bases and J 4 bases, leaving 17 bases between the germline ends. This CDR3 is 15 amino acids long. Germline V CDR1 and CDR2: GTSNPN, SVGIG (reference sequence). The CDR3 DNA sequence: TGTGCCTGGCGCCCCTGGGATGCGGTTAATGAAAAACTGTTTTTT. Translated, it gives CAWRPWDAVNEKLFF.

V is TRBV29-1 and J is TRBJ2-1; D unresolved. This CDR3 region has 15 residues. Looked up from germline, CDR1 is SQVTM and CDR2 is ANQGSEA. V gave up 7 bases and J gave up 1 base, with 17 bases separating them. The chain's CDR3 is CSAYSNEGSYNEQFF. Written as DNA, the CDR3 is TGCAGCGCCTATAGCAACGAAGGGTCCTACAATGAGCAGTTCTTC.